Presented here are 24 T cell receptor beta chains from one specimen sequenced in a study of control samples from healthy donors and cancer patients. Assay: immunoSEQ multiplex PCR; the TCRdb copy retains only in-frame clones and omits some. The sample shows tens of thousands of clones, approximately 91% of them seen only once. Material for sequencing was PBMCs. These receptors were obtained from a woman in her fifties or sixties with colorectal cancer.

V usage is TRBV28 and J usage is TRBJ1-1; weak D call: TRBD1 (5 bases). The germline gives CDR1 MDHEN, CDR2 SYDVKM. Trimming took off 4 bases at V and 5 bases at J, with 11 bases between the two ends. CDR3 length equals 13 residues. The CDR3: CASSSYRRTEAFF. CDR3 nucleotides: TGTGCCAGCAGTTCCTACAGGAGGACTGAAGCTTTCTTT.

This chain links TRBV5-6 with TRBJ2-7; D may be TRBD2 (6 bases). The CDR3 consists of 12 residues. The germline V and J ends were trimmed by 4 bases and 3 bases, with 8 bases remaining between them. Germline CDR1 SGHDT, CDR2 YYEEEE. CDR3 loop: CASSLSGYEQYV. The DNA of the CDR3 is TGTGCCAGCAGCCTTAGCGGCTACGAGCAGTACGTC.

The gene calls are TRBV4-3 and TRBJ1-4; 8 bases map to TRBD1. The junction had 7 bases not matched to a gene; V was cut back by 1 base and J by 3 bases. Germline assignment: CDR1 LGHNA and CDR2 YSLEER. There are 17 residues in the CDR3. The CDR3 DNA reads as TGCGCCAGCAGCCAAGGATCGGTACAGGGGGCTAATGAAAAACTGTTTTTT. It specifies CASSQGSVQGANEKLFF.

The chain uses TRBV7-9 and TRBJ1-6; D uncertain. V lost 2 bases, J lost 9 bases, and 14 bases lay in between. Per germline, CDR1 SEHNR and CDR2 FQNEAQ (reference sequence). The CDR3 consists of 15 residues. This chain's CDR3 is CASSLSGGIGSPLHF. The CDR3 nucleotides are TGTGCCAGCAGCTTAAGTGGAGGGATCGGTTCACCCCTCCACTTT. The full variable domain, with the rest looked up from reference TRBV7-9 and TRBJ1-6, is DTGVSQNPRHKITKRGQNVTFRCDPISEHNRLYWYRQTLGQGPEFLTYFQNEAQLEKSRLLSDRFSAERPKGSFSTLEIQRTEQGDSAMYLCASSLSGGIGSPLHFGNGTRLTVT.

The chain links TRBV6-2 or TRBV6-3 to TRBJ1-6; D is ambiguous. V lost 6 bases to trimming and J lost 7 bases, with 19 bases between them. The CDR3 contains 16 residues. The germline V gene encodes CDR1 MNHEY and CDR2 SVGEGT. CDR3 bases: TGTGCCAGCAGCTCTTCCCACCCGGAAACGAATTCACCCCTCCACTTT. Translated, it gives CASSSSHPETNSPLHF.

The J gene is TRBJ2-5, the V gene TRBV6-2 or TRBV6-3, with TRBD2 matching over 8 bases. Germline lookup yields CDR1 MNHEY and CDR2 SVGEGT. This CDR3 has 14 amino acids. V shed 2 bases and J 4 bases; nucleotides not matched to a gene: 3. This CDR3 is CASSYRGLVETQYF. CDR3 sequence (DNA): TGTGCCAGCAGTTACAGGGGACTAGTAGAGACCCAGTACTTC.

The genes are TRBV19 and TRBJ2-2, with TRBD1 matching over 7 bases. CDR1 and CDR2 (germline): LNHDA, SQIVND (reference sequence). Losses at the gene ends were 1 base for V and 2 bases for J; bases not matched to a gene: 4. CDR3 length: 16 amino acids. The CDR3 loop reads CASSIGRTGNTGELFF. DNA for the CDR3: TGTGCCAGTAGTATAGGGCGGACAGGCAACACCGGGGAGCTGTTTTTT.

This chain links TRBV10-2 with TRBJ1-6; 9 bases map to TRBD1. The germline CDR1 and CDR2 sequences are WSHSY and SAAADI. With V trimmed by 3 bases and J by 9 bases, 9 bases remained unmatched. This CDR3 spans 16 amino acids. CDR3 DNA: TGCGCCAGCAGTGACCCGGGACAGGGTTTATCTTCACCCCTCCACTTT. This translates into CASSDPGQGLSSPLHF.

Judged by abundance, this clone is medium-sized. V is TRBV7-9 and J is TRBJ2-5, with D possibly being TRBD2 (6 bases). Germline values: CDR1 SEHNR, CDR2 FQNEAQ (reference sequence). CDR3 length: 17 residues. The V end lost 9 bases, the J end lost 5 bases, and 28 bases lay between the germline ends. DNA for the CDR3: TGTGCCAGTAAAAATTCCCGGGGGACGGACCTCCACGAGACCCAGTACTTC. Its protein product is CASKNSRGTDLHETQYF.

The V and J genes are TRBV24-1 and TRBJ2-2; D is perhaps TRBD1 (6 bases). The CDR3 consists of 18 residues. Germline V gives CDR1 KGHDR, CDR2 SFDVKD. V was clipped by 0 bases and J by 3 bases, with 16 bases between them. The CDR3 region has the DNA TGTGCCACCAGTGATTTGCCCTCCAGGGGCCCGGACACCGGGGAGCTGTTTTTT. Protein product: CATSDLPSRGPDTGELFF.

The DNA of the CDR3 is TGTGCCAGCAGCTTGGGGACTAGCGGGGGCGGGGGATACGAGCAGTACGTC. Residues: CASSLGTSGGGGYEQYV. The rearrangement links TRBV5-4 to TRBJ2-7; TRBD2 matches 13 bases. J gave up 4 bases and V 0 bases, and 7 bases lay outside the gene matches. The germline CDR1 and CDR2 sequences are SGHNT and YYREEE (reference sequence). The CDR3 contains 17 residues.

The rearrangement links TRBV6-2 or TRBV6-3 to TRBJ1-2; D not resolved. Trimming pared 2 bases from V and 8 bases from J, leaving 9 bases between. CDR3 length: 12 amino acids. Germline assignment: CDR1 MNHEY and CDR2 SVGEGT. CDR3 in amino acids: CASSYGVRGYTF. The DNA of the CDR3 is TGTGCCAGCAGTTACGGGGTTAGAGGCTACACCTTC.

V usage is TRBV28 and J usage is TRBJ1-2; TRBD1 aligns across 8 bases. V shed 6 bases, J shed 5 bases, and the junction held 8 bases outside the gene matches. The germline gives CDR1 MDHEN, CDR2 SYDVKM. CDR3 length: 14 amino acids. CDR3 sequence: CASRLMGTGYGYTF. In nucleotides, the CDR3 is TGTGCCAGCAGACTCATGGGGACAGGATATGGCTACACCTTC.

V and J are TRBV27 and TRBJ2-2, with D unresolved. Germline V gene data show CDR1 as MNHEY and CDR2 as SMNVEV (reference sequence). The length of the CDR3 is 15 residues. Trimming removed 2 bases at V and 2 bases at J, with 9 bases between. The CDR3 sequence: CASSLTTLNTGELFF. The DNA for the CDR3 is TGTGCCAGCAGTTTAACTACCCTTAACACCGGGGAGCTGTTTTTT.

This chain joins TRBV20-1 and TRBJ1-2; maybe TRBD1 (6 bases). The length of the CDR3 is 11 residues. Germline V gene sequence: CDR1 DFQATT, CDR2 SNEGSKA (reference sequence). Trimming stripped 7 bases from V and 4 bases from J, with 10 bases between. The CDR3 DNA follows: TGCAGTGTAACCAGGGGCTATGGCTACACCTTC. The encoded protein is CSVTRGYGYTF.

As concerns this clone: As the CDR3 is not closed by the conserved phenylalanine or tryptophan, this likely results from a read error. Because the CDR3's place on the DNA is in doubt, the DNA is left out and the CDR3 is given as listed by TCRdb. V is TRBV21-1 and J is TRBJ1-1. TRBV21-1 is a pseudogene segment. A total of 9 residues make up the CDR3, ends included. CDR3 sequence: CASSKGRGS.

This clone has just one count. This chain uses TRBV27 with TRBJ2-2, with 9 bases fitting TRBD1. The CDR3 length is 15 residues. Germline V CDR1 and CDR2: MNHEY, SMNVEV (reference sequence). V lost 1 base, J lost 4 bases, and 1 base stayed unmatched. The CDR3 here is CASSLWGQGTGELFF. The CDR3 bases are TGTGCCAGCAGTTTATGGGGACAGGGCACCGGGGAGCTGTTTTTT.

This rearrangement joins TRBV11-3 to TRBJ2-2, with D uncertain. The V gene's germline CDR1 is SGHNT and CDR2 YENEEA. This CDR3 comprises 12 residues. Trimming took off 5 bases at V and 3 bases at J, with 4 bases between the two ends. The CDR3 sequence is CASSQYTGELFF. In DNA, the CDR3 is TGTGCCAGCAGCCAGTACACCGGGGAGCTGTTTTTT.

V gene TRBV27 combines with J gene TRBJ1-2, with D maybe TRBD1 (6 bases). Trimming removed 6 bases from V and 6 bases from J, with 17 bases in between. This CDR3 contains 14 residues. CDR1 and CDR2 (germline): MNHEY, SMNVEV (reference sequence). The CDR3 bases are TGTGCCAGCAGCCCGACAGGCCCCCCCAATGGCTACACCTTC. The encoded protein is CASSPTGPPNGYTF.

The chain joins TRBV2 to TRBJ2-3; D is possibly TRBD1 or TRBD2 (5 bases each). This CDR3 spans 19 amino acids. The germline V gene has CDR1 SNHLY and CDR2 FYNNEI. V lost 8 bases to trimming and J lost 3 bases, with 30 bases between them. The CDR3 here is CASSRRQRAPGRDTDTQYF. CDR3 DNA: TGTGCCAGCTCCCGCCGCCAGAGGGCCCCCGGCAGGGATACAGATACGCAGTATTTT. Full variable domain (rest looked up from reference TRBV2 and TRBJ2-3): EPEVTQTPSHQVTQMGQEVILRCVPISNHLYFYWYRQILGQKVEFLVSFYNNEISEKSEIFDDQFSVERPDGSNFTLKIRSTKLEDSAMYFCASSRRQRAPGRDTDTQYFGPGTRLTVL.

This clone was picked up a small number of times. The chain joins TRBV7-2 to TRBJ1-1; the match to TRBD1 covers 9 bases. Per germline, CDR1 SGHTA and CDR2 FQGNSA. CDR3 size: 15 residues. Unmatched junction bases numbered 8, after V lost 5 bases and J lost 4 bases. CDR3 in amino acids: CASSPRDRAFTEAFF. CDR3 bases: TGTGCCAGCAGCCCGCGGGACAGGGCGTTCACTGAAGCTTTCTTT.

J is TRBJ1-5 and V is TRBV5-6; D unresolved. V dropped 6 bases and J dropped 4 bases, with 8 bases sitting between them. This CDR3 comprises 12 residues. Germline CDR1 reads SGHDT; CDR2 reads YYEEEE. The chain's CDR3 is CASTFGNQPQHF. CDR3 nucleotide sequence: TGTGCCAGCACCTTTGGTAATCAGCCCCAGCATTTT. Full variable domain (rest looked up from reference TRBV5-6 and TRBJ1-5): DAGVTQSPTHLIKTRGQQVTLRCSPKSGHDTVSWYQQALGQGPQFIFQYYEEEERQRGNFPDRFSGHQFPNYSSELNVNALLLGDSALYLCASTFGNQPQHFGDGTRLSIL.

The chain has TRBV24-1 and TRBJ1-2, with a tentative D call TRBD1 (5 bases). Germline CDR1 and CDR2: KGHDR and SFDVKD. This CDR3 is 14 amino acids long. V lost 5 bases, J lost 1 base, and 10 bases lay in between. The CDR3 reads CATSGTGDNYGYTF. The CDR3 DNA is TGTGCCACCAGTGGTACAGGAGATAACTATGGCTACACCTTC.

The chain combines TRBV7-8 with TRBJ2-5, with a tentative D call TRBD2 (5 bases). The germline V gene encodes CDR1 SGHVS and CDR2 FQNEAQ. This CDR3 comprises 15 residues. Trimming took off 1 base at V and 4 bases at J, with 13 bases between the two ends. For the CDR3, the DNA is TGTGCCAGCAGCTTAGTTCTTTCGAGGGTAGAGACCCAGTACTTC. It translates to CASSLVLSRVETQYF.